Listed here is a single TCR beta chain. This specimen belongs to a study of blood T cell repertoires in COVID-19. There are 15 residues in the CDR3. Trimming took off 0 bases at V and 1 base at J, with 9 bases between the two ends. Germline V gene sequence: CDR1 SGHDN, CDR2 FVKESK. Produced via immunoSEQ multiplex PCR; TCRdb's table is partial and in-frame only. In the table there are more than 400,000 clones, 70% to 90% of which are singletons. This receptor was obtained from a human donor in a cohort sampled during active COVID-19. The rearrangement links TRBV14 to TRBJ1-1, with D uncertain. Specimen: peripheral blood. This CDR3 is CASSQDPWANTEAFF. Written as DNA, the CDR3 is TGTGCCAGCAGCCAAGACCCCTGGGCGAACACTGAAGCTTTCTTT.